This T cell receptor beta chain comes out of a study of blood T cell repertoires in COVID-19. The wider study: COVID-19 samples, acute and convalescent, were from the United States, Italy and Spain.

Germline assignment: CDR1 KGHDR and CDR2 SFDVKD. V lost 2 bases, J lost 11 bases, and 1 base stayed unmatched. This CDR3 has 12 residues. Sequencing used immunoSEQ multiplex PCR; TCRdb keeps in-frame clones, though not all of them. This sample yields 85,000 to 130,000 clones, of which 84% are seen a single time; 14% to 15% belongs to the top ten. This receptor was identified in a woman in her sixties with acute or convalescent COVID-19. Sequencing was carried out using peripheral blood. The chain recombines TRBV24-1 with TRBJ1-2; 10 bases map to TRBD1. CDR3 residues: CATSDWTGGYTF. In DNA form, the CDR3 reads TGTGCCACCAGTGATTGGACAGGGGGGTACACCTTC.